Below, 10 T cell receptor beta chains from the same sample are listed, as sequenced in a study of early stage breast cancer tumors. The assay was immunoSEQ multiplex PCR, and TCRdb's table has in-frame clones only and misses some. The sample holds fewer than 75,000 clones; about 80% are singletons and the top ten take roughly 3.4%. Sequencing used blood. These receptors were obtained from a person aged 25 to 39 with breast cancer.

The chain has TRBV9 and TRBJ2-1; a weak D match, TRBD2 (7 bases). Germline CDR1 and CDR2: SGDLS and YYNGEE. Trimming pared 0 bases from V and 7 bases from J, leaving 17 bases between. This CDR3 comprises 16 residues. The CDR3 loop is CASSVVSSGGGNEQFF. CDR3 DNA: TGTGCCAGCAGCGTAGTTTCTAGCGGAGGGGGGAATGAGCAGTTCTTC.

The chain carries TRBV5-6 and TRBJ2-7, with D uncertain. Germline values: CDR1 SGHDT, CDR2 YYEEEE. The CDR3 is 15 residues long. V lost 0 bases to trimming and J lost 2 bases, with 12 bases between them. CDR3 DNA sequence: TGTGCCAGCAGCTTGGGCGAGGAACCCGCCTACGAGCAGTACTTC. Its translation is CASSLGEEPAYEQYF.

This clone has just a few counts. The chain couples TRBV2 to TRBJ1-5; no firm D call. Germline V gene data show CDR1 as SNHLY and CDR2 as FYNNEI. The CDR3 is made up of 16 amino acids. The V end was cut by 1 base, the J end by 0 bases, with 10 bases between. CDR3 in amino acids: CASSEDRTLSNQPQHF. The CDR3 DNA follows: TGTGCCAGCAGTGAAGATCGGACCCTTAGCAATCAGCCCCAGCATTTT.

The V call is TRBV20-1, the J call TRBJ2-1; D uncertain. The CDR3 length is 11 residues. The V end was cut by 3 bases, the J end by 7 bases, with 7 bases between. The germline CDR1 and CDR2 sequences are DFQATT and SNEGSKA (reference sequence). CDR3 protein: CSASRANEQFF. CDR3 coding DNA: TGCAGTGCTAGTCGGGCAAATGAGCAGTTCTTC.

This clone came up once. This sequence joins TRBV5-4 and TRBJ1-1, with D perhaps TRBD1 (5 bases). Trimming shortened V by 0 bases and J by 8 bases, and 14 bases separated the two germline ends. The germline gives CDR1 SGHNT, CDR2 YYREEE (reference sequence). The CDR3 is made up of 14 amino acids. The DNA for the CDR3 is TGTGCCAGCAGCTTGGATATGGGGCGAAGCGAAGCTTTCTTT. This encodes CASSLDMGRSEAFF.

The chain is built from TRBV30 and TRBJ2-1; the match to TRBD2 covers 7 bases. Germline loops: CDR1 GTSNPN, CDR2 SVGIG (reference sequence). The V segment lost 5 bases and the J segment 4 bases; nucleotides outside the gene matches: 11. The CDR3 has 15 amino acids. The CDR3 DNA reads TGTGCCTGGGGCCTAATAGCGGGCCCGTACAATGAGCAGTTCTTC. This encodes CAWGLIAGPYNEQFF.

The chain recombines TRBV5-1 with TRBJ2-5; D call uncertain. Trimming left V 0 bases short and J 2 bases short, with 11 bases between. Germline-derived CDR1 and CDR2 are SGHRS and YFSETQ. The CDR3 has 15 amino acids. CDR3 protein: CASSLGSTAQETQYF. The CDR3 nucleotides read TGCGCCAGCAGCTTGGGTTCCACAGCGCAAGAGACCCAGTACTTC. Looking up the rest from reference TRBV5-1 and TRBJ2-5 gives the full variable domain: KAGVTQTPRYLIKTRGQQVTLSCSPISGHRSVSWYQQTPGQGLQFLFEYFSETQRNKGNFPGRFSGRQFSNSRSEMNVSTLELGDSALYLCASSLGSTAQETQYFGPGTRLLVL.

This chain uses TRBV5-6 with TRBJ2-3; no reliable D call. The CDR3 contains 12 residues. The germline V gene has CDR1 SGHDT and CDR2 YYEEEE. V lost 2 bases to trimming and J lost 4 bases, with 5 bases between them. The CDR3 loop is CASSLGSDTQYF. The CDR3 nucleotides are TGTGCCAGCAGCTTAGGATCAGATACGCAGTATTTT.

This chain connects TRBV9 to TRBJ2-2; 7 bases map to TRBD2. J was trimmed by 5 bases and V by 0 bases; bases with no gene match: 10. The CDR3 is 17 amino acids. Germline loops: CDR1 SGDLS, CDR2 YYNGEE. The CDR3 loop reads CASSVGLAGQGTGELFF. CDR3 nucleotide sequence: TGTGCCAGCAGCGTAGGACTAGCAGGACAAGGGACCGGGGAGCTGTTTTTT.

With respect to this clone: The junction does not match germline at one end; this may be a read error. The V and J genes are TRBV7-7 and TRBJ2-2; D unresolved. Germline-derived CDR1 and CDR2 are SSHAT and FNYEAQ (reference sequence). CDR3 length: 14 residues. The CDR3 protein is CASSSDLRTGELFF. CDR3 DNA sequence: TGTGCTAGCAGCTCGGACCTTCGAACCGGGGAGCTGTTTTTT.